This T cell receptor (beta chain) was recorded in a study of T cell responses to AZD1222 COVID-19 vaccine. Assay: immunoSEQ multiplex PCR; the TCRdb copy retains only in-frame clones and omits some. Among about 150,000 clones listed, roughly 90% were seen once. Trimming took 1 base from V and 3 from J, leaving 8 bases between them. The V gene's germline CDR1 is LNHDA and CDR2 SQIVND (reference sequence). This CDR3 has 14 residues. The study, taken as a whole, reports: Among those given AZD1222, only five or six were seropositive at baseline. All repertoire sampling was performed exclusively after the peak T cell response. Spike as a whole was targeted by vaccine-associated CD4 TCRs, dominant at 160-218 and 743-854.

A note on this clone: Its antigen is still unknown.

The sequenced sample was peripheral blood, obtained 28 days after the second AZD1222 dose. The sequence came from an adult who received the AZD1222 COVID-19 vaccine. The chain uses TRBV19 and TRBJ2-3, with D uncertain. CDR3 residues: CASSIGIATDTQYF. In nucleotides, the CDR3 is TGTGCCAGTAGTATAGGGATAGCAACAGATACGCAGTATTTT.